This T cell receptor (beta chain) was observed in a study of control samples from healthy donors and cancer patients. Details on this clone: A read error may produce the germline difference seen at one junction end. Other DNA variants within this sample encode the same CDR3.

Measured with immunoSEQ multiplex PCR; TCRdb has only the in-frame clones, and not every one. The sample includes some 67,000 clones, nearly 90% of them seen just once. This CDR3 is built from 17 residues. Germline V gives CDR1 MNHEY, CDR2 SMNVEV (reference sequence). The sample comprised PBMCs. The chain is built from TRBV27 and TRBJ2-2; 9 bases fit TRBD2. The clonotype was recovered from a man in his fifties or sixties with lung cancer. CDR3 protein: CATSSEPRGGRTGELFF. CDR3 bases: TGTGCCACCAGTTCAGAACCGCGGGGGGGCCGGACCGGGGAGCTGTTTTTT.